This T cell receptor beta chain was documented in a study of beta chain features in type 1 diabetes. In the study overall: Sorted cells, some 98,000,000 in number, were examined across all samples. Whole-study findings and limits: A moderate, significant TCRB CDR3 shortening appeared in type 1 diabetes across four CD4+ subsets. More deletions and fewer insertions at VDJ junctions were seen in type 1 diabetes patients. Sequencing of cDNA might inflate the share of cells that strongly express TCR.

Of the isolated RNA, all was reverse transcribed, and so the sequenced material was expressed TCRB transcripts. Sequencing was performed with immunoSEQ multiplex PCR; in TCRdb, only in-frame clones are kept and a portion is missing. The sample shows 860,000 or so clones, about a sixth of them seen only once. Germline assignment: CDR1 SGDLS and CDR2 YYNGEE. CDR3 length: 16 amino acids. Trimming removed 1 base from V and 6 bases from J; junction bases left unmatched: 7. This clone was counted only a few times. What it binds is unknown. The chain employs TRBV9 and TRBJ1-2, with 12 bases identical to TRBD1. The sample consisted of naive CD4+ T cells from blood. The sequence derives from a woman aged 18 to 35 in good health. CDR3 residues: CASSVRGTGGTDGYTF. The CDR3 DNA sequence: TGTGCCAGCAGCGTACGTGGGACAGGGGGCACGGATGGCTACACCTTC.